This TCR beta chain was retrieved from a study of technical replicates of blood from a handful of donors. This clone was seen a single time. TCRdb keeps only in-frame clones here, not all; method: immunoSEQ multiplex PCR. The top ten clones hold around 4.2% of a sample with 59,000 or so clones, 80% to 95% of them seen once. The CDR3 covers 15 residues. Germline V lookup: CDR1 LGHNA, CDR2 YSLEER. V was shortened by 0 bases and J by 3 bases, with 9 bases between the two germline ends. The chain has TRBV4-3 and TRBJ2-1; TRBD1 is a possible D gene (5 bases). The sample consisted of PBMCs. The receptor was isolated from a human donor in good health. Some clones in this sample may be carry-over from other donors' samples. Written as DNA, the CDR3 is TGCGCCAGCAGCCAAGATTTAGGGGTCTACAATGAGCAGTTCTTC. This encodes CASSQDLGVYNEQFF.